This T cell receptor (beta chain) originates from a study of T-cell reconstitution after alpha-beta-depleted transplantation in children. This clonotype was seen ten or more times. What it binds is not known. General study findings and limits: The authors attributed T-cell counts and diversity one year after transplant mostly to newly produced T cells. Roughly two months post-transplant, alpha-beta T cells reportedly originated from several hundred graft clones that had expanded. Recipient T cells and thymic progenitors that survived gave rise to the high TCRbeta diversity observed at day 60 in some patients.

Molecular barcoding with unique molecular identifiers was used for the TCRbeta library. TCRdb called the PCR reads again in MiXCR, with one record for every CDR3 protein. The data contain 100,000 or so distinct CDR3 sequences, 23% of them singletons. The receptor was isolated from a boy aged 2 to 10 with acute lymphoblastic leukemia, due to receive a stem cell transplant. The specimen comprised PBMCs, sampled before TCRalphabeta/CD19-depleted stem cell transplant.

The CDR3 DNA reads as TGCAGTGCTCCCCTGGGGACAGGGGGCAATCAGCCCCAGCATTTT. It encodes CSAPLGTGGNQPQHF. The genes are TRBV20-1 and TRBJ1-5; 10 bases line up with TRBD1. V was pared by 5 bases and J by 2 bases, with 6 bases of the junction left unmatched. Germline V lookup: CDR1 DFQATT, CDR2 SNEGSKA (reference sequence). The CDR3 length is 15 residues.